This T cell receptor (beta chain) was sequenced during a study of T cell responses to AZD1222 COVID-19 vaccine. Study-level points and caveats: Following two doses of AZD1222, Spike-specific TCR breadth and depth rose.

Between the trimmed V and J ends, which lost 3 bases and 13 bases, there was a span of 9 bases. This CDR3 has 11 residues. Germline V gene lookup returns CDR1 LNHDA and CDR2 SQIVND (reference sequence). Of note for this clone: Its target is unknown.

TCRdb keeps only in-frame clones here, not all; method: immunoSEQ multiplex PCR. This sample carries some 120,000 clones, over 70% of them seen once, and the ten largest clones take approximately 5.4%. The clonotype comes from an adult in good health. Material: peripheral blood, obtained on day 0 of AZD1222 vaccination. The V call is TRBV19, the J call TRBJ1-4; tentative D call: TRBD1 (6 bases). CDR3 in DNA: TGTGCCAGTAGTATCGGAGGGGGACTGTTTTTT. It codes for CASSIGGGLFF.